This is a list of T cell receptor beta chains from one sample in a study of CD8+CD57+ T cells in acquired aplastic anemia. Each CDR3 protein is one row after TCRdb ran MiXCR on the reads. This sample has over 150,000 distinct CDR3 sequences, with around 59% found just once. Sequenced input: sorted CD4+, CD8+, or CD8+CD57+ T cells (not recorded which) from PBMCs. The receptors originated from a human donor in good health, serving as a control. CDR3s include the opening cysteine and the closing phenylalanine or tryptophan. Each record gives: V gene, D gene, CDR3 protein. A D gene is named only where the DNA matches it firmly.

TRBV29-1,-,CSVRHLTGYGYTF
TRBV9,-,CASSPAGSSPLHF
TRBV9,TRBD1,CASSVGTGDPNSPLHF
TRBV11-1,TRBD1,CASSSSNRGPKETQHF
TRBV20-1,TRBD1,CSARPPGTGSNEQYF
TRBV19,-,CASSILGRTSGNTIHF
TRBV6-6,TRBD1,CASSGGHRGAYEQYF
TRBV24-1,TRBD2,CATSDQAGGHQETQYF
TRBV7-9,TRBD1,CASSFTTGDQPQHF
TRBV19,TRBD1,CASSTGQGAEDTQYF
TRBV10-3,TRBD1,CASTGTGSTYTGNTIYF
TRBV24-1,TRBD1,CATKAGGYGYTF
TRBV7-2,-,CASSLREGGNYGYTF
TRBV24-1,-,CATSDLAKPGSSYNEQFF
TRBV7-2,TRBD1,CASSPLTGGVGSPLHF
TRBV9,TRBD2,CASSPLSGGAHNEQFF
TRBV27,-,CASSLSQGGTDTQYF
TRBV10-3,-,CASTRSGGGEKLFF
TRBV5-1,-,CASSTERPLGNEQFF
TRBV5-1,-,CASSPGGVENSPLHF
TRBV5-6,-,CASSQTALSNEKLFF
TRBV7-3,-,CATRGPGANVLTF
TRBV7-3,-,CASSKDEGRVDEQFF
TRBV4-1,TRBD2,CASSQEPGLAGAPYEQYF
TRBV19,TRBD1,CASSIGARTGVHNQPQHF
TRBV9,-,CASSSQGGMDYGYTF
TRBV7-9,-,CASSLIQYTEAFF
TRBV4-2,-,CASSQDSGSLNQPQHF
TRBV9,-,CASSVSYLASYEQYF
TRBV5-1,-,CASSSTVPNTEAFF
TRBV10-3,TRBD1,CAISVQTGTGVSYEQCF
TRBV7-2,-,CASSPGLTGGTF
TRBV24-1,TRBD2,CATSVRTSGSNEQFF
TRBV10-3,TRBD1,CAISVTGTATYEQYF
TRBV5-1,-,CASSLSGGGGTEAFF
TRBV5-6,TRBD1,CASSWGDSPNSPLHF
TRBV9,-,CASNASDSNSPLHF
TRBV5-8,-,CASSLGGHGTDTQYF
TRBV20-1,-,CSARDLGGVNTEAFF
TRBV19,TRBD1,CASSRTGEGSPLHF
TRBV6-5,-,CASSYRPGVAYTF
TRBV5-1,-,CASSLGTAANYGYTF
TRBV20-1,-,CSTGRFRAMESYEQYF
TRBV20-1,TRBD1,CSARGTGGTNYGYTF
TRBV7-2,-,CASSSQLTDNTEAFF
TRBV5-1,TRBD1,CASSRGQGETQYF
TRBV29-1,TRBD2,CGVGLAMYQETQYF
TRBV15,-,CATSRDWYGENYGYTF
TRBV9,TRBD1,CASSIDDRGNSPLHF
TRBV28,TRBD1,CASSFYPKTGLSF
TRBV7-2,-,CASSLTRNKQFF